Presented here are 8 T cell receptor beta chains from one specimen sequenced in a study of T cell responses to AZD1222 COVID-19 vaccine. This table comes from immunoSEQ multiplex PCR, and its TCRdb copy is limited to in-frame clones, with some not included. The table shows about 130,000 clones, with 80% to 95% occurring only once. The sequencing used peripheral blood, collected 28 days after the second AZD1222 dose. These receptors originate from an adult who received the AZD1222 COVID-19 vaccine.

The CDR3: CASSPNTNTEAFF. As DNA, the CDR3 is TGTGCCAGCTCACCAAACACTAACACTGAAGCTTTCTTT. V usage is TRBV18 and J usage is TRBJ1-1; D remains unclear. V lost 2 bases, J lost 2 bases, and 6 bases lay in between. The CDR3 extends over 13 amino acids. Germline CDR1 reads KGHSH; CDR2 reads LQKENI.

The rearrangement joins TRBV19 to TRBJ2-3; D uncertain. Per germline, CDR1 LNHDA and CDR2 SQIVND (reference sequence). V lost 5 bases and J 1 base, leaving 7 bases between the germline ends. The CDR3 runs to 13 residues. CDR3 in amino acids: CASSVPGTDTQYF. The CDR3 bases are TGTGCCAGTAGTGTCCCAGGCACAGATACGCAGTATTTT.

V is TRBV20-1 and J is TRBJ2-3; no firm D call. CDR1 is DFQATT, CDR2 SNEGSKA, per germline (reference sequence). Trimming took off 1 base at V and 6 bases at J, with 2 bases between the two ends. The CDR3 is 10 amino acids. The CDR3 region has the DNA TGCAGTGCTAGAGGGGATACGCAGTATTTT. Translated: CSARGDTQYF.

The CDR3 loop reads CATSREGRGRRANEKLFF. The CDR3 DNA reads as TGTGCCACCAGCCGTGAGGGCAGGGGAAGGCGAGCTAATGAAAAACTGTTTTTT. The chain recombines TRBV15 with TRBJ1-4; D might be TRBD1 (6 bases). V lost 5 bases to trimming and J lost 3 bases, with 22 bases between them. CDR3 size: 18 residues. Germline assignment: CDR1 LNHNV and CDR2 YYDKDF (reference sequence).

Written as DNA, the CDR3 is TGTGCCAGCAGCACCATGACGGCGAACACTGAAGCTTTCTTT. The encoded protein is CASSTMTANTEAFF. The chain uses TRBV5-6 and TRBJ1-1; D unclear. The CDR3 loop spans 14 amino acids. Germline CDR1 SGHDT, CDR2 YYEEEE. Deletions cut 4 bases from V and 1 base from J, with 11 bases between.

The chain recombines TRBV5-1 with TRBJ1-1; D ambiguous. There are 11 residues in the CDR3. V dropped 5 bases and J dropped 0 bases, with 2 bases sitting between them. Germline V gene sequence: CDR1 SGHRS, CDR2 YFSETQ. The CDR3 reads CASRVNTEAFF. In nucleotides, the CDR3 is TGCGCCAGCAGGGTGAACACTGAAGCTTTCTTT.

This clone was detected only once. This chain joins TRBV4-3 and TRBJ2-5; 13 nucleotides line up with TRBD2. CDR1 and CDR2 (germline): LGHNA, YSLEER. CDR3 length equals 16 residues. V shed 3 bases and J 4 bases; nucleotides not matched to a gene: 5. CDR3 residues: CASSQQGLAGRETQYF. DNA of the CDR3: TGCGCCAGCAGCCAGCAGGGACTAGCGGGGCGAGAGACCCAGTACTTC.

The CDR3 DNA is TGTGCCAGCAAAGAACAGGGTGGTGGGGCCAACGTCCTGACTTTC. Translated: CASKEQGGGANVLTF. The rearrangement joins TRBV7-8 to TRBJ2-6; possible D gene TRBD1, 6 bases. The germline V gene has CDR1 SGHVS and CDR2 FQNEAQ. This CDR3 comprises 15 residues. V lost 7 bases and J 3 bases, leaving 13 bases between the germline ends.